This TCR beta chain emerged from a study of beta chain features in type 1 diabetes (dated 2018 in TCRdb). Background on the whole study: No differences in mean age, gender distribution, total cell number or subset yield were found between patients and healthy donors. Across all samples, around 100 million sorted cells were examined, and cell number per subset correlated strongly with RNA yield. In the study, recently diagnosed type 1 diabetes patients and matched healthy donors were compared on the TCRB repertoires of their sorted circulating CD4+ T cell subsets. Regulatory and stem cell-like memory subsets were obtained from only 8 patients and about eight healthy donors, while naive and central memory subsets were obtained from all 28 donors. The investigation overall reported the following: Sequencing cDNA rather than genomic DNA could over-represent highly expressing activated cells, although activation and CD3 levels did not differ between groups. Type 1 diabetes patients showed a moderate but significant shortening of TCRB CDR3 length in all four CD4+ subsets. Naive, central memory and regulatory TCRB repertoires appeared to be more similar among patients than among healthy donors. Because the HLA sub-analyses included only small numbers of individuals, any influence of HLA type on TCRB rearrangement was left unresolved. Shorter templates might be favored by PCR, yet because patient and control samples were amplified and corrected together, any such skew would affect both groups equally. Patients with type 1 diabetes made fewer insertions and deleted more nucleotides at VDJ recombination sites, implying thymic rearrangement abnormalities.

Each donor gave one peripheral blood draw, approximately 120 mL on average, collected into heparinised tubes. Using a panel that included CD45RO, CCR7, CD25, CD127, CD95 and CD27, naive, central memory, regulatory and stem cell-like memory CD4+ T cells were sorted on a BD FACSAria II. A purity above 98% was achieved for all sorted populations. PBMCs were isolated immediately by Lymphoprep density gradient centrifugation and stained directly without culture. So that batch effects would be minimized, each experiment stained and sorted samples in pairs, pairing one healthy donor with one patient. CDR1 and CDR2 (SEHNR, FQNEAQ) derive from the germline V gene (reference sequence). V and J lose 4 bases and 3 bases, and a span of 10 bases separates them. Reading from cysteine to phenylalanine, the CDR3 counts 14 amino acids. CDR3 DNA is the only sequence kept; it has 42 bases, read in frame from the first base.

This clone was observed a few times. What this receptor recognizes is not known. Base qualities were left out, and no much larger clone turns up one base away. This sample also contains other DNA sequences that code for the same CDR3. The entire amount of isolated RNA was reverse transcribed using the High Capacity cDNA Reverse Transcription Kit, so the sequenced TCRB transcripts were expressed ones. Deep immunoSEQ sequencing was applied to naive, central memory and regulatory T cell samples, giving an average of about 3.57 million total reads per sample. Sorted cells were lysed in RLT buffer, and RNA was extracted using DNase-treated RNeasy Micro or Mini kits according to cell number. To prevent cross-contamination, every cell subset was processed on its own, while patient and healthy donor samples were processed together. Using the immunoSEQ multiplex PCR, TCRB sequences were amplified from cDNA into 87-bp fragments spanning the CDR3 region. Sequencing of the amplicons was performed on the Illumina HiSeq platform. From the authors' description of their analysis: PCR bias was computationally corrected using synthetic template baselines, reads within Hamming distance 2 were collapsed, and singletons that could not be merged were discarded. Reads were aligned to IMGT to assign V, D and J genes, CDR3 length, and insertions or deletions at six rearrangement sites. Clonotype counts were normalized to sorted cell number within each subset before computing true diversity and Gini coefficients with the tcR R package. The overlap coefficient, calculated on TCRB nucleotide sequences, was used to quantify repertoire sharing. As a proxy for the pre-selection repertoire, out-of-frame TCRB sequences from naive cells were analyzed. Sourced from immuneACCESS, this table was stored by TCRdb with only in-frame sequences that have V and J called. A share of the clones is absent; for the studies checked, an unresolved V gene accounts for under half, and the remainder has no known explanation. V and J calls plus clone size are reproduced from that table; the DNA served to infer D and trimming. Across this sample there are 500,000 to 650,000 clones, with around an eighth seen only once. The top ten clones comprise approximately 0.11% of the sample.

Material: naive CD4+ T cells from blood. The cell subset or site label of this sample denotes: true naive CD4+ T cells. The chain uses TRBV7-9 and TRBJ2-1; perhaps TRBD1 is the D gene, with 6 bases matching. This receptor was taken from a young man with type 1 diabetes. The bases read TGTGCCAGCAGCTCCGACAGGCACTACAATGAGCAGTTCTTC. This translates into CASSSDRHYNEQFF.